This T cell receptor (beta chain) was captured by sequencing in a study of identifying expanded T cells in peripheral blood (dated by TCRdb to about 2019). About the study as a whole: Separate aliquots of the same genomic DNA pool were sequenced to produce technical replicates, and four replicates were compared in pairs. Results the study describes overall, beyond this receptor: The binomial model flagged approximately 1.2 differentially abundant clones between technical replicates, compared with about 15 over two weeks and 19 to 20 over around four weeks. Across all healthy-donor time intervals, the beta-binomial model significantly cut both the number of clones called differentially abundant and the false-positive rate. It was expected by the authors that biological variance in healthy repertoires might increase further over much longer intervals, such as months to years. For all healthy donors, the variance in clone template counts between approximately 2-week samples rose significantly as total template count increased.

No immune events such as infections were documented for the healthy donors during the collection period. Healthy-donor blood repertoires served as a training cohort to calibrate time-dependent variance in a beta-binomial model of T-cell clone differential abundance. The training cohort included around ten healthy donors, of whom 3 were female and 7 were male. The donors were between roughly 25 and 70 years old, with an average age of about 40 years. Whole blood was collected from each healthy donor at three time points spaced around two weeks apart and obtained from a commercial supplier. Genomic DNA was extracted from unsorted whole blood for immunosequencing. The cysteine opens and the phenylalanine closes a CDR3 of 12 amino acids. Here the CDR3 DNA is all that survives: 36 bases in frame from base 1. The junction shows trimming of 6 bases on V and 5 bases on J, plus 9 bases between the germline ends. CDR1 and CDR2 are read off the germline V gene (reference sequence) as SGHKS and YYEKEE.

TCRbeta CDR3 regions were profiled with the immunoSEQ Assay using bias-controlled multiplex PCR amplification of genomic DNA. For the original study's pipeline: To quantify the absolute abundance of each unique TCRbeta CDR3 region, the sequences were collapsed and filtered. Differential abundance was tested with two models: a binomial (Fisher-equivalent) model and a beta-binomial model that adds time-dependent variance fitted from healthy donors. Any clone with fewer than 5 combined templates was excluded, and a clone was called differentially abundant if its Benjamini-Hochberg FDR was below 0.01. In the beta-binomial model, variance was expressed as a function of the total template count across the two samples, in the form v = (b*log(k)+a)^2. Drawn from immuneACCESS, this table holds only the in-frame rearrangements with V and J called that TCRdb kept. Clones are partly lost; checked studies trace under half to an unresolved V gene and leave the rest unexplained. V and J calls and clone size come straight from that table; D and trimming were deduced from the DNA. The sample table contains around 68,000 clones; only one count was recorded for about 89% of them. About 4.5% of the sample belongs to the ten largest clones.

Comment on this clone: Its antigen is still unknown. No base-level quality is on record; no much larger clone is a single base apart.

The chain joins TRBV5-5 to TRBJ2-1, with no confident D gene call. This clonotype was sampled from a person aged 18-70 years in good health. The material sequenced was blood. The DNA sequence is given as TGTGCCAGCACCTTAGGGAACAATGAGCAGTTCTTC. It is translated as CASTLGNNEQFF.